The 30 T cell receptor beta chains below come from one sample, sequenced in a study of blood T cells in healthy people across ages. The second PCR ran about 6 to 11 cycles with a sample-barcoded 5' primer and J-beta primers. Each CDR3 protein is one row after TCRdb ran MiXCR on the 5' RACE reads. The sample has 660,000 or so distinct CDR3 sequences, 58% seen once. The sequencing input was blood. These receptors came from a man aged 55 to 70 in good health.

The chain joins TRBV2 to TRBJ2-5, with D possibly being TRBD1 or TRBD2 (5 bases each). Germline-derived CDR1 and CDR2 are SNHLY and FYNNEI. This CDR3 contains 12 residues. V shed 8 bases and J shed 2 bases, with 9 bases lying between them. In nucleotides, the CDR3 is TGTGCCAGCGGGGGAAGGCAAGAGACCCAGTACTTC. It specifies CASGGRQETQYF. The variable domain in full, completed from reference TRBV2 and TRBJ2-5, reads EPEVTQTPSHQVTQMGQEVILRCVPISNHLYFYWYRQILGQKVEFLVSFYNNEISEKSEIFDDQFSVERPDGSNFTLKIRSTKLEDSAMYFCASGGRQETQYFGPGTRLLVL.

This clonotype has only one observation. The chain carries TRBV20-1 and TRBJ2-1; 8 bases are a match to TRBD2. The CDR3 has 19 residues. The J segment lost 0 bases and the V segment lost 3 bases, leaving 16 bases of the junction unmatched. CDR1 DFQATT and CDR2 SNEGSKA come from the germline V gene (reference sequence). The CDR3 sequence is CSASPQAGAVRSSYNEQFF. CDR3 coding DNA: TGCAGTGCTAGCCCTCAAGCGGGGGCCGTACGGAGCTCCTACAATGAGCAGTTCTTC.

The CDR3 DNA sequence: TGTGCCAGCAGCGCGCGACCGTCTCAAGAGACCCAGTACTTC. This gives the protein CASSARPSQETQYF. The chain combines TRBV11-2 with TRBJ2-5; D is unresolved. Germline V gene lookup returns CDR1 SGHAT and CDR2 FQNNGV. Trimming pared 5 bases from V and 2 bases from J, leaving 12 bases between. CDR3 size: 14 residues.

This chain joins TRBV4-2 and TRBJ2-1, with TRBD2 matching 13 bases. The junction had 8 bases not matched to a gene; V was cut back by 5 bases and J by 7 bases. Germline values: CDR1 LGHNA, CDR2 YNFKEQ. The CDR3 has 16 residues. In nucleotides, the CDR3 is TGTGCCAGCAGCGCATGGGGGACTAGCGGGGTGAATGAGCAGTTCTTC. As protein: CASSAWGTSGVNEQFF.

The genes are TRBV5-1 and TRBJ2-5; TRBD1 is a possible D gene (5 bases). V shed 6 bases and J shed 4 bases, with 13 bases lying between them. The length of the CDR3 is 13 residues. CDR1 and CDR2 (germline): SGHRS, YFSETQ. In DNA, the CDR3 is TGCGCCAGCAACCTGGGGCAGGGAGAGACCCAGTACTTC. Translating gives CASNLGQGETQYF.

CDR3 coding DNA: TGTGCCAGCAGCCAGGCGACGGACAGGAACACTGAAGCTTTCTTT. Translated, it gives CASSQATDRNTEAFF. V is TRBV4-2 and J is TRBJ1-1, with TRBD1 as a possible D gene (6 bases). The germline V and J ends were trimmed by 3 bases and 1 base, with 12 bases remaining between them. Germline lookup yields CDR1 LGHNA and CDR2 YNFKEQ. The CDR3 loop spans 15 amino acids.

This clonotype has a handful of counts. This rearrangement joins TRBV29-1 to TRBJ1-2; D not resolved. This CDR3 has 11 amino acids. Germline assignment: CDR1 SQVTM and CDR2 ANQGSEA. Between the trimmed V and J ends, which lost 7 bases and 2 bases, there was a span of 8 bases. CDR3 nucleotide sequence: TGCAGCGCTGTGGGGAACTATGGCTACACCTTC. This sequence encodes CSAVGNYGYTF. The entire variable domain, with the rest obtained from reference TRBV29-1 and TRBJ1-2, is as follows: SAVISQKPSRDICQRGTSLTIQCQVDSQVTMMFWYRQQPGQSLTLIATANQGSEATYESGFVIDKFPISRPNLTFSTLTVSNMSPEDSSIYLCSAVGNYGYTFGSGTRLTVV.

The chain joins TRBV20-1 to TRBJ2-5; the D gene is possibly TRBD2 (5 bases). The J call may be incorrect, as the DNA end agrees better with TRBJ2-7. The CDR3 has 13 residues. Per germline, CDR1 DFQATT and CDR2 SNEGSKA (reference sequence). The CDR3 loop reads CSATRSGYYEQYF. The CDR3 DNA is TGCAGTGCCACCCGGAGCGGCTACTACGAGCAGTACTTC.

V usage is TRBV20-1 and J usage is TRBJ1-1; D is unresolved. The V and J ends lost 1 base and 7 bases respectively, with 7 bases between them. The CDR3 runs 11 residues. From germline, CDR1 is DFQATT and CDR2 SNEGSKA (reference sequence). This chain's CDR3 is CSARGQIEAFF. The CDR3 nucleotides are TGCAGTGCTAGAGGGCAGATTGAAGCTTTCTTT.

V and J are TRBV20-1 and TRBJ2-5; weak D call: TRBD2 (6 bases). The germline V gene encodes CDR1 DFQATT and CDR2 SNEGSKA (reference sequence). V lost 5 bases and J 2 bases, leaving 15 bases between the germline ends. This CDR3 spans 14 amino acids. In nucleotides, the CDR3 is TGCAGTGCTGCTAATATCCGGGGGCAAGAGACCCAGTACTTC. It translates to CSAANIRGQETQYF.

Details on this clonotype: Mismatch with germline at one junction end may stem from a read error. This rearrangement joins TRBV4-1 to TRBJ2-3, with D perhaps TRBD2 (5 bases). The CDR3 extends over 16 amino acids. CDR1 MGHRA and CDR2 YSYEKL come from the germline V gene. The CDR3 protein is CASNQDLGLSTDTQYF. CDR3 nucleotide sequence: TGCGCCAGCAACCAAGATCTCGGACTCAGCACAGATACGCAGTATTTT.

This clonotype has a handful of counts. This chain joins TRBV29-1 and TRBJ2-2; unclear D gene. The ends were cut back, 4 bases at V and 6 bases at J, with 9 bases in the middle. CDR3 length: 12 residues. CDR1 is SQVTM and CDR2 is ANQGSEA in the germline V gene. This CDR3 is CSVGSGSGELFF. CDR3 DNA: TGCAGCGTTGGTAGTGGGTCCGGGGAGCTGTTTTTT.

CDR3 coding DNA: TGCGCCAGCAGTCTCCCTCGGGGGGCCGACCATTACGATGAGCAGTTCTTC. Its protein product is CASSLPRGADHYDEQFF. The chain couples TRBV10-1 to TRBJ2-1; possible D gene TRBD2, 7 bases. This CDR3 has 17 amino acids. The ends were cut back, 5 bases at V and 8 bases at J, with 25 bases in the middle. Germline assignment: CDR1 WNHNN and CDR2 SYGVQD (reference sequence).

The V and J genes are TRBV7-8 and TRBJ2-5; tentatively, D is TRBD1 (6 bases). Near its end, the DNA agrees better with TRBJ2-7, so the J call may be wrong. The CDR3 loop spans 12 amino acids. Germline assignment: CDR1 SGHVS and CDR2 FQNEAQ. The CDR3: CASSTRGSEQYF. DNA of the CDR3: TGTGCCAGCAGCACCAGGGGCAGCGAGCAGTACTTC.

The CDR3 here is CASSGMGSSGANVLTF. In nucleotides, the CDR3 is TGTGCCAGCAGCGGTATGGGCAGCTCTGGGGCCAACGTCCTGACTTTC. The rearrangement links TRBV9 to TRBJ2-6; D remains unclear. CDR3 length: 16 amino acids. Germline V lookup: CDR1 SGDLS, CDR2 YYNGEE. Deletions cut 3 bases from V and 0 bases from J, with 10 bases between.

CDR3 bases: TGTGCCAGCAGCCAATGGGGAGGAGAAAAACTGTTTTTT. Encoded protein: CASSQWGGEKLFF. The gene calls are TRBV3-1 and TRBJ1-4, with D uncertain. CDR1 is LGHDT and CDR2 is YNNKEL in the germline V gene (reference sequence). V lost 2 bases to trimming and J lost 8 bases, with 9 bases between them. The length of the CDR3 is 13 residues.

The J gene is TRBJ2-3, the V gene TRBV9; 10 bases fit TRBD2. The V segment lost 2 bases and the J segment 0 bases; nucleotides outside the gene matches: 3. Germline V gene sequence: CDR1 SGDLS, CDR2 YYNGEE. The length of the CDR3 is 16 residues. CDR3 region: CASSVRLAGSTDTQYF. The CDR3, as DNA: TGTGCCAGCAGCGTTCGACTAGCGGGCAGCACAGATACGCAGTATTTT.

This chain connects TRBV5-6 to TRBJ2-3; 7 nucleotides agree with TRBD1. The germline V gene encodes CDR1 SGHDT and CDR2 YYEEEE. This CDR3 has 14 residues. The V gene end was trimmed by 7 bases and the J gene end by 5 bases; junction bases not matched to a gene: 10. This CDR3 is CASSRGRFIDTQYF. The CDR3 DNA reads TGTGCCAGCTCTAGGGGGCGGTTTATAGATACGCAGTATTTT.

In its sample, this clonotype was seen a few times. The V call is TRBV20-1, the J call TRBJ1-4; D gene ambiguous. Germline values: CDR1 DFQATT, CDR2 SNEGSKA (reference sequence). CDR3 size: 12 residues. The CDR3 DNA follows: TGCAGCCTCGATCTCGGCAGAGAAAAACTGTTTTTT. Amino acids: CSLDLGREKLFF.

The chain combines TRBV7-6 with TRBJ1-2; the D is unclear. The CDR3 totals 15 residues. CDR1 is SGHVS, CDR2 FNYEAQ, per germline. Trimming removed 5 bases at V and 5 bases at J, with 18 bases between. The CDR3 DNA reads TGTGCCAGCAGCCCGAATAGAGGGCCACGGTATGGCTACACCTTC. Amino acid sequence: CASSPNRGPRYGYTF.

V is TRBV6-4 and J is TRBJ2-3, with a possible D match to TRBD2 (5 bases). This CDR3 is 11 amino acids long. The V gene lost 5 bases and the J gene lost 11 bases, with 11 bases spanning the gap. Germline V gene lookup returns CDR1 MRHNA and CDR2 SNTAGT. CDR3 sequence (DNA): TGTGCCAGCAGTCAACGGGGTATGCAGTATTTT. This gives the protein CASSQRGMQYF.

This clonotype was seen a few times. The chain uses TRBV12-3 or TRBV12-4 and TRBJ1-2; TRBD1 agrees at 8 bases. The V and J ends lost 6 bases and 4 bases, in that order; junction bases with no gene match: 4. The CDR3 has 13 residues. The CDR3 DNA is TGTGCCAGCAGCCGACAGGGGTCCTATGGCTACACCTTC. Translating gives CASSRQGSYGYTF.

V and J are TRBV5-1 and TRBJ1-1, with D perhaps TRBD1 (6 bases). The germline V gene encodes CDR1 SGHRS and CDR2 YFSETQ. The V end was cut by 0 bases, the J end by 10 bases, with 13 bases between. This CDR3 contains 13 residues. CDR3 sequence: CASSLDPQGTAFF. As DNA, the CDR3 is TGCGCCAGCAGCTTGGACCCACAGGGAACAGCTTTCTTT.

In DNA, the CDR3 is TGTGCCAGCAGGAGGACAGGGGGCGGGTCTGGGGCCAACGTCCTGACTTTC. Its protein is CASRRTGGGSGANVLTF. The chain carries TRBV2 and TRBJ2-6; 11 bases match TRBD1. V lost 6 bases and J lost 1; bases outside the gene matches: 5. This CDR3 contains 17 residues. Germline V lookup: CDR1 SNHLY, CDR2 FYNNEI.

The gene calls are TRBV7-6 and TRBJ2-1; 7 bases align to TRBD1. CDR3 length: 16 residues. Germline assignment: CDR1 SGHVS and CDR2 FNYEAQ. Trimming cost V 1 base and J 0 bases; bases outside gene matches: 3. CDR3 sequence: CASSLEGAGSYNEQFF. CDR3 bases: TGTGCCAGCAGCTTAGAGGGGGCCGGCTCCTACAATGAGCAGTTCTTC.

The chain uses TRBV6-4 and TRBJ1-1; D possibly corresponds to TRBD1 (5 bases). This CDR3 contains 13 residues. Germline lookup yields CDR1 MRHNA and CDR2 SNTAGT. Trimming removed 3 bases at V and 5 bases at J, with 10 bases between. The CDR3 loop is CASSEGVGTEAFF. As DNA, the CDR3 is TGTGCCAGCAGTGAGGGGGTCGGGACTGAAGCTTTCTTT.

The chain carries TRBV12-3 or TRBV12-4 and TRBJ2-3, with TRBD1 matching over 8 bases. This CDR3 is built from 16 residues. Trimming at V came to 3 bases and at J to 1 base, leaving 6 bases not matched to a gene. CDR3 protein: CASSLTGASGTDTQYF. In nucleotides, the CDR3 is TGTGCCAGCAGTTTGACAGGGGCATCTGGCACAGATACGCAGTATTTT.

The table lists this clonotype with many counts. The genes are TRBV2 and TRBJ2-1, with TRBD2 matching 13 bases. Germline assignment: CDR1 SNHLY and CDR2 FYNNEI. The CDR3 totals 15 residues. V was pared by 8 bases and J by 6 bases, with 7 bases of the junction left unmatched. This CDR3 reads CASYLGTSGTNEQFF. DNA of the CDR3: TGTGCCAGCTACCTCGGGACTAGCGGGACCAATGAGCAGTTCTTC.

The chain employs TRBV24-1 and TRBJ2-7; D remains ambiguous. The CDR3 extends over 12 amino acids. Trimming stripped 3 bases from V and 7 bases from J, with 9 bases between. CDR1 is KGHDR and CDR2 is SFDVKD in the germline V gene. In DNA, the CDR3 is TGTGCCACCAGTGATCAGCACCATGAGCAGTACTTC. Protein: CATSDQHHEQYF.

The J gene is TRBJ1-4, the V gene TRBV4-2; D is unclear. The germline V and J ends were trimmed by 0 bases and 10 bases, with 15 bases remaining between them. Germline V lookup: CDR1 LGHNA, CDR2 YNFKEQ. The CDR3 is 15 residues long. The CDR3 sequence is CASSQETVSSGKLFF. The CDR3 nucleotides read TGTGCCAGCAGCCAAGAGACCGTATCTTCCGGAAAACTGTTTTTT.